Each of the 32 T cell receptor beta chains below was sequenced from the same sample in a study of T cell responses to AZD1222 COVID-19 vaccine. Sequencing was performed with immunoSEQ multiplex PCR; in TCRdb, only in-frame clones are kept and a portion is missing. The data contain fewer than 100,000 clones, around 88% of them singletons. The starting material was peripheral blood, obtained 28 days after the second AZD1222 dose. The source of these receptors is an adult who received the AZD1222 COVID-19 vaccine.

The rearrangement joins TRBV19 to TRBJ1-5, with 9 bases fitting TRBD1. This CDR3 is built from 15 residues. CDR1 is LNHDA and CDR2 is SQIVND in the germline V gene (reference sequence). The ends lost 5 bases at V and 9 bases at J; junction bases unmatched: 11. The CDR3, as DNA: TGTGCCAGTAGTCCCCTGGGGGACAGGGAAGTGCCCCAGCATTTT. This translates into CASSPLGDREVPQHF.

The chain uses TRBV18 and TRBJ2-7; possibly TRBD2 for D (5 bases). CDR3 length equals 15 residues. V was cut by 6 bases and J by 6 bases, with 21 bases left in between. Germline V CDR1 and CDR2: KGHSH, LQKENI. This CDR3 reads CASSYPGRGKGEQYF. As DNA, the CDR3 is TGTGCCAGCTCTTACCCCGGCCGGGGTAAGGGCGAGCAGTACTTC.

V usage is TRBV4-3 and J usage is TRBJ2-2, with 8 bases that match TRBD2. The V segment lost 2 bases and the J segment 4 bases; nucleotides outside the gene matches: 0. The CDR3 consists of 14 residues. Germline lookup yields CDR1 LGHNA and CDR2 YSLEER. This chain's CDR3 is CASSQTSGTGELFF. CDR3 in DNA: TGCGCCAGCAGCCAAACTAGCGGCACCGGGGAGCTGTTTTTT.

The chain links TRBV5-1 to TRBJ1-1; D may be TRBD1 (5 bases). The V end lost 2 bases, the J end lost 4 bases, and 9 bases lay between the germline ends. Germline CDR1 SGHRS, CDR2 YFSETQ. This CDR3 has 13 residues. CDR3 DNA: TGCGCCAGCAGCTTTGCAGGGACCACTGAAGCTTTCTTT. Protein sequence: CASSFAGTTEAFF.

The chain carries TRBV7-8 and TRBJ1-6; weak D call: TRBD1 (5 bases). CDR1 is SGHVS and CDR2 is FQNEAQ in the germline V gene. V shed 5 bases and J shed 7 bases, with 27 bases lying between them. This CDR3 has 19 residues. CDR3 DNA sequence: TGTGCCAGCAGCGCACGCCCAATGTGGGGGGTTAAGGGAAATTCACCCCTCCACTTT. Its translation is CASSARPMWGVKGNSPLHF.

The chain is built from TRBV10-3 and TRBJ2-7; TRBD1 aligns across 9 bases. V lost 0 bases, J lost 7 bases, and 4 bases stayed unmatched. Germline V gene lookup returns CDR1 ENHRY and CDR2 SYGVKD. This CDR3 region has 14 residues. The CDR3 spells CAISESGTGPEQYF. CDR3 nucleotides: TGTGCCATCAGTGAGTCCGGGACAGGGCCAGAGCAGTACTTC.

V is TRBV19 and J is TRBJ2-7; 7 bases are shared with TRBD1. This CDR3 contains 14 residues. Germline CDR1 and CDR2: LNHDA and SQIVND (reference sequence). The junction had 14 bases not matched to a gene; V was cut back by 8 bases and J by 7 bases. The CDR3 nucleotides are TGTGCCAGTCAGCCACGACAGGGCCGGTGGGAGCAGTACTTC. Its translation: CASQPRQGRWEQYF.

The chain uses TRBV6-4 and TRBJ2-2; D is possibly TRBD1 or TRBD2 (5 bases each). Germline assignment: CDR1 MRHNA and CDR2 SNTAGT. The CDR3 runs 14 residues. Trimming removed 6 bases from V and 0 bases from J, with 8 bases in between. In DNA form, the CDR3 reads TGTGCCAGCAGAGGGACGGCGAACACCGGGGAGCTGTTTTTT. It translates to CASRGTANTGELFF.

This rearrangement joins TRBV11-2 to TRBJ1-1; TRBD1 is a possible D gene (5 bases). The germline gives CDR1 SGHAT, CDR2 FQNNGV. Trimming pared 0 bases from V and 10 bases from J, leaving 12 bases between. The CDR3 spans 13 residues. CDR3 coding DNA: TGTGCCAGCAGCTTAGAGCCTGGGGCCGGAGCTTTCTTT. Amino acid sequence: CASSLEPGAGAFF.

This chain links TRBV6-2 or TRBV6-3 with TRBJ2-7; 7 bases are a match to TRBD1. The germline V gene has CDR1 MNHEY and CDR2 SVGEGT. This CDR3 contains 16 residues. V shed 0 bases, J shed 0 bases, and the junction held 5 bases outside the gene matches. This CDR3 is CASSYSLGQNSYEQYF. The CDR3 DNA sequence: TGTGCCAGCAGTTACTCTTTGGGACAGAACTCCTACGAGCAGTACTTC.

To note about this clone: An end of the junction does not agree with germline; a read error may underlie this. The chain combines TRBV7-9 with TRBJ1-3; a possible D gene is TRBD1 (6 bases). The CDR3 has 15 amino acids. CDR1 is SEHNR and CDR2 is FQNEAQ in the germline V gene (reference sequence). Here the CDR3 DNA reads TGTGTCAGCAGCCCGGGGGGCACGGAGGGAAACACCATATATTTT. It specifies CVSSPGGTEGNTIYF.

This rearrangement joins TRBV7-2 to TRBJ2-3, with 7 bases aligning to TRBD1. Looked up from germline, CDR1 is SGHTA and CDR2 is FQGNSA. J lost 5 bases, V lost 5 bases, and 7 bases had no gene match. The CDR3 has 14 amino acids. In nucleotides, the CDR3 is TGTGCCAGCAGCCTCCGACAGGGTAAAGATACGCAGTATTTT. Translation: CASSLRQGKDTQYF. The whole variable domain, remainder taken from reference TRBV7-2 and TRBJ2-3, is GAGVSQSPSNKVTEKGKDVELRCDPISGHTALYWYRQSLGQGLEFLIYFQGNSAPDKSGLPSDRFSAERTGGSVSTLTIQRTQQEDSAVYLCASSLRQGKDTQYFGPGTRLTVL.

The V call is TRBV7-2, the J call TRBJ2-3; 16 nucleotides agree with TRBD2. Germline loops: CDR1 SGHTA, CDR2 FQGNSA. This CDR3 region has 18 residues. J was trimmed by 3 bases and V by 4 bases; bases with no gene match: 7. The CDR3 spells CASSSGTSGGARTDTQYF. Written as DNA, the CDR3 is TGTGCCAGCAGCTCAGGGACTAGCGGGGGGGCCAGGACAGATACGCAGTATTTT.

CDR3 region: CSGQGEGDTQYF. The CDR3, as DNA: TGCAGCGGCCAGGGAGAAGGAGATACGCAGTATTTT. The gene calls are TRBV29-1 and TRBJ2-3; D may match TRBD1 or TRBD2 (5 bases each). The CDR3 has 12 amino acids. The V end lost 7 bases, the J end lost 5 bases, and 13 bases lay between the germline ends. Per the germline V gene, CDR1 is SQVTM and CDR2 is ANQGSEA.

The rearrangement uses TRBV6-5 and TRBJ2-7, with 8 bases aligning to TRBD1. CDR3 length equals 13 residues. V was pared by 6 bases and J by 3 bases, with 4 bases of the junction left unmatched. The germline V gene has CDR1 MNHEY and CDR2 SVGAGI. CDR3 sequence: CASRGTGFYEQYF. The CDR3 nucleotides read TGTGCCAGCAGGGGGACAGGCTTCTACGAGCAGTACTTC.

This clone appeared a single time. This chain joins TRBV6-1 and TRBJ1-1; weak D call: TRBD1 (5 bases). Germline CDR1 and CDR2: MNHNS and SASEGT. The CDR3 extends over 13 amino acids. V lost 3 bases and J 4 bases, leaving 9 bases between the germline ends. The chain's CDR3 is CASSDLGATEAFF. The CDR3 region has the DNA TGTGCCAGCAGTGATCTCGGGGCCACTGAAGCTTTCTTT.

This chain connects TRBV6-5 to TRBJ1-4; the D is unclear. Germline V CDR1 and CDR2: MNHEY, SVGAGI. The length of the CDR3 is 14 residues. V lost 6 bases and J lost 2, with 10 bases in between. CDR3 nucleotides: TGTGCCAGCAGCCCGGGTATTACTAATGAAAAACTGTTTTTT. Its translation: CASSPGITNEKLFF.

The V gene is TRBV5-4, the J gene TRBJ2-5, with 10 bases matching TRBD1. In germline, CDR1 is SGHNT, CDR2 YYREEE (reference sequence). The CDR3 covers 14 residues. The V segment lost 4 bases and the J segment 5 bases; nucleotides outside the gene matches: 5. CDR3 nucleotides: TGTGCCAGCAGCCGGACAGGGGGGTTGGAGACCCAGTACTTC. The encoded protein is CASSRTGGLETQYF.

This clone was detected once. The chain combines TRBV6-9 with TRBJ1-2; D unclear. The CDR3 is 14 residues long. Germline assignment: CDR1 MNHGY and CDR2 SVAAGI. The V and J ends lost 2 bases and 2 bases respectively, with 9 bases between them. CDR3: CASSYGRTNYGYTF. The CDR3 DNA reads TGTGCCAGCAGTTATGGCCGGACCAACTATGGCTACACCTTC.

CDR3 nucleotides: TGTGCCAGCAGTTACGGCAGGGGGCGTTCACCCCTCCACTTT. Translation gives CASSYGRGRSPLHF. The gene calls are TRBV6-2 or TRBV6-3 and TRBJ1-6, with 8 bases matching TRBD1. This CDR3 comprises 14 residues. Germline assignment: CDR1 MNHEY and CDR2 SVGEGT. With 2 bases clipped from V and 9 bases from J, the junction kept 3 bases outside the gene matches.

The rearrangement uses TRBV7-9 and TRBJ2-7, with TRBD1 as a possible D gene (6 bases). The germline CDR1 and CDR2 sequences are SEHNR and FQNEAQ (reference sequence). The V end was cut by 1 base, the J end by 5 bases, with 15 bases between. The CDR3 has 15 residues. The CDR3: CASSLEKGVLHEQYF. The CDR3 DNA follows: TGTGCCAGCAGCTTAGAGAAGGGGGTACTCCACGAGCAGTACTTC. The entire variable domain, with the rest obtained from reference TRBV7-9 and TRBJ2-7, is as follows: DTGVSQNPRHKITKRGQNVTFRCDPISEHNRLYWYRQTLGQGPEFLTYFQNEAQLEKSRLLSDRFSAERPKGSFSTLEIQRTEQGDSAMYLCASSLEKGVLHEQYFGPGTRLTVT.

There are a few counts of this clone. The rearrangement joins TRBV9 to TRBJ1-5; 7 nucleotides line up with TRBD1. V lost 0 bases, J lost 3 bases, and 6 bases stayed unmatched. Germline loops: CDR1 SGDLS, CDR2 YYNGEE. The CDR3 length is 16 residues. In DNA form, the CDR3 reads TGTGCCAGCAGCGTAGGTAGGGGGCAGGACAATCAGCCCCAGCATTTT. Translating gives CASSVGRGQDNQPQHF.

CDR3 loop: CASSQRTGGLGNTQYF. The CDR3 nucleotides are TGCGCCAGCAGCCAACGGACAGGGGGCCTCGGGAATACGCAGTATTTT. This chain uses TRBV4-1 with TRBJ2-3, with 11 bases fitting TRBD1. V shed 2 bases and J 7 bases; nucleotides not matched to a gene: 8. Germline CDR1 MGHRA, CDR2 YSYEKL. This CDR3 is 16 amino acids long.

CDR3 sequence: CASSLQGAQGYGYTF. The CDR3 DNA reads as TGTGCCAGCAGTCTCCAGGGGGCGCAGGGCTATGGCTACACCTTC. The J gene is TRBJ1-2, the V gene TRBV27; 8 bases fit TRBD1. With V trimmed by 5 bases and J by 4 bases, 9 bases remained unmatched. CDR3 length: 15 residues. Germline V CDR1 and CDR2: MNHEY, SMNVEV (reference sequence).

This clone has a single count. This rearrangement joins TRBV2 to TRBJ2-2; 8 nucleotides line up with TRBD1. Germline-derived CDR1 and CDR2 are SNHLY and FYNNEI. The CDR3 length is 19 residues. V shed 7 bases and J 6 bases; nucleotides not matched to a gene: 22. The CDR3 spells CASTTPLSGGRGRAGELFF. CDR3 DNA sequence: TGTGCCAGCACCACCCCCCTGTCTGGGGGCAGGGGGCGCGCCGGGGAGCTGTTTTTT.

The gene calls are TRBV5-1 and TRBJ2-7; TRBD1 aligns across 8 bases. In germline, CDR1 is SGHRS, CDR2 YFSETQ. The CDR3 spans 15 residues. The V segment lost 4 bases and the J segment 2 bases; nucleotides outside the gene matches: 8. CDR3 nucleotide sequence: TGCGCCAGCAGCCCCTTCCGACAGGGGACCTACGAGCAGTACTTC. The encoded protein is CASSPFRQGTYEQYF.

The V call is TRBV28, the J call TRBJ2-1, with D unclear. CDR1 and CDR2 from the germline V gene are MDHEN and SYDVKM. The CDR3 loop spans 14 amino acids. Trimming took 2 bases from V and 5 from J, leaving 10 bases between them. The CDR3 region is CASSLQDANNEQFF. CDR3 DNA: TGTGCCAGCAGTTTACAGGACGCGAACAATGAGCAGTTCTTC.

The rearrangement links TRBV6-2 or TRBV6-3 to TRBJ2-2, with 8 bases aligning to TRBD2. CDR1 and CDR2 from the germline V gene are MNHEY and SVGEGT. CDR3 size: 16 residues. With 2 bases clipped from V and 1 base from J, the junction kept 3 bases outside the gene matches. CDR3 residues: CASSYTTSGNTGELFF. The CDR3 bases are TGTGCCAGCAGTTACACCACTAGCGGGAACACCGGGGAGCTGTTTTTT.

This chain connects TRBV19 to TRBJ1-5; no reliable D call. CDR3 length: 14 amino acids. CDR1 is LNHDA and CDR2 is SQIVND in the germline V gene (reference sequence). Deletions cut 3 bases from V and 3 bases from J, with 9 bases between. The CDR3 protein is CASSMYGDNQPQHF. The CDR3 coding sequence is TGTGCCAGTAGTATGTACGGGGACAATCAGCCCCAGCATTTT.

V is TRBV9 and J is TRBJ1-5; D might be TRBD1 (6 bases). The CDR3 sequence is 13 residues long. V was shortened by 3 bases and J by 4 bases, with 8 bases between the two germline ends. CDR1 and CDR2 (germline): SGDLS, YYNGEE. CDR3 amino acids: CASSEGVNQPQHF. The DNA for the CDR3 is TGTGCCAGCAGCGAGGGGGTTAATCAGCCCCAGCATTTT.

The genes are TRBV7-2 and TRBJ1-1; D possibly corresponds to TRBD1 (6 bases). Germline loops: CDR1 SGHTA, CDR2 FQGNSA. V gave up 8 bases and J gave up 1 base, with 17 bases separating them. This CDR3 region has 15 residues. CDR3 sequence (DNA): TGTGCCAGCGGGGGAGCTTCGGGACAGAACACTGAAGCTTTCTTT. Translated: CASGGASGQNTEAFF. The whole variable domain, remainder taken from reference TRBV7-2 and TRBJ1-1, is GAGVSQSPSNKVTEKGKDVELRCDPISGHTALYWYRQSLGQGLEFLIYFQGNSAPDKSGLPSDRFSAERTGGSVSTLTIQRTQQEDSAVYLCASGGASGQNTEAFFGQGTRLTVV.

The chain recombines TRBV27 with TRBJ2-7, with 8 bases lining up with TRBD1. CDR3 length: 14 residues. V was pared by 5 bases and J by 7 bases, with 10 bases of the junction left unmatched. Germline CDR1 and CDR2: MNHEY and SMNVEV (reference sequence). The CDR3 sequence is CASSDQGATGEQYF. The CDR3 region has the DNA TGTGCCAGCAGTGATCAGGGGGCAACGGGGGAGCAGTACTTC.